A selection of T cell receptor beta chains follows, all from one sample in a study of post-analysis software for immune sequencing data. MiXCR, applied by TCRdb to the PCR reads, yields one record per CDR3 protein. The sample has approximately 770,000 distinct CDR3 sequences, under 60% seen once. The sequenced sample consisted of blood. The receptor set was obtained from a girl between 10 and 17 years old with multiple sclerosis. Each CDR3 is given with its conserved first and last residue. The D gene is left open where the match is weak. Rows may omit the clone size; those that give it use once, few, many or a size class.

J gene: TRBJ2-7
clone size: NA
D gene: NA
CDR3 length: 14
V gene: TRBV6-2/TRBV6-3
CDR3 protein: CASTLPTSSYEQYF
CDR3 DNA: TGTGCCAGCACCCTACCCACCTCCTCCTACGAGCAGTACTTC

J gene: TRBJ2-1
clone size: NA
D gene: TRBD2
CDR3 length: 17
V gene: TRBV7-2
CDR3 protein: CASSLVVTGGAWDEQFF
CDR3 DNA: TGTGCCAGCAGCTTAGTGGTGACGGGAGGGGCATGGGATGAGCAGTTCTTC

J gene: TRBJ2-4
clone size: NA
D gene: TRBD1
CDR3 length: 15
V gene: TRBV25-1
CDR3 protein: CASSEWGQGAREQYF
CDR3 DNA: TGTGCCAGCAGTGAATGGGGACAGGGGGCGAGGGAGCAGTACTTC

J gene: TRBJ2-4
clone size: NA
D gene: TRBD2
CDR3 length: 14
V gene: TRBV20-1
CDR3 protein: CSARTSLTKNIQYF
CDR3 DNA: TGCAGTGCCAGGACTAGCTTGACCAAAAACATTCAGTACTTC

J gene: TRBJ2-1
clone size: NA
D gene: NA
CDR3 length: 12
V gene: TRBV24-1
CDR3 protein: CATSLENNGQFF
CDR3 DNA: TGTGCCACCAGCCTTGAAAACAATGGGCAGTTCTTC

J gene: TRBJ2-5
clone size: NA
D gene: NA
CDR3 length: 16
V gene: TRBV25-1
CDR3 protein: CASSELGRIGQETQYF
CDR3 DNA: TGTGCCAGCAGTGAATTGGGCAGAATAGGGCAAGAGACCCAGTACTTC

J gene: TRBJ1-2
clone size: few
D gene: TRBD1
CDR3 length: 15
V gene: TRBV4-1
CDR3 protein: CASSTRTGGPYGYTF
CDR3 DNA: TGCGCCAGCAGCACCAGGACAGGGGGCCCCTATGGCTACACCTTC

J gene: TRBJ2-5
clone size: NA
D gene: NA
CDR3 length: 20
V gene: TRBV29-1
CDR3 protein: CSVCSLQTPKQGDTGETQYF
CDR3 DNA: TGCAGCGTTTGTTCCCTTCAAACCCCTAAACAGGGAGATACCGGAGAGACCCAGTACTTC

J gene: TRBJ2-1
clone size: NA
D gene: TRBD2
CDR3 length: 15
V gene: TRBV5-1
CDR3 protein: CASSEAIAGGDEQFF
CDR3 DNA: TGCGCCAGCAGCGAGGCCATAGCGGGAGGAGATGAGCAGTTCTTC

J gene: TRBJ2-7
clone size: NA
D gene: TRBD1
CDR3 length: 16
V gene: TRBV4-3
CDR3 protein: CASSADTGADPYEQYF
CDR3 DNA: TGCGCCAGCAGCGCAGACACAGGGGCCGATCCCTACGAGCAGTACTTC

J gene: TRBJ1-6
clone size: NA
D gene: TRBD1
CDR3 length: 16
V gene: TRBV3-1
CDR3 protein: CASSQPRTGTNSPLHF
CDR3 DNA: TGTGCCAGCAGCCAACCCAGGACAGGGACAAATTCACCCCTCCACTTT

J gene: TRBJ2-3
clone size: NA
D gene: NA
CDR3 length: 13
V gene: TRBV7-2
CDR3 protein: CASSAPPGITQYF
CDR3 DNA: TGTGCCAGCAGCGCACCTCCAGGCATCACGCAGTATTTT

J gene: TRBJ2-1
clone size: NA
D gene: TRBD2
CDR3 length: 14
V gene: TRBV29-1
CDR3 protein: CSFDDDGRGDEQFF
CDR3 DNA: TGCAGCTTCGACGACGACGGGAGGGGCGATGAGCAGTTCTTC

J gene: TRBJ2-1
clone size: many
D gene: TRBD1
CDR3 length: 14
V gene: TRBV7-8
CDR3 protein: CATRMGQNYNEQFF
CDR3 DNA: TGTGCCACTAGGATGGGACAGAACTACAATGAGCAGTTCTTC

J gene: TRBJ1-2
clone size: NA
D gene: NA
CDR3 length: 13
V gene: TRBV10-3
CDR3 protein: CAISESASYGYTF
CDR3 DNA: TGTGCCATCAGTGAGAGCGCTTCCTATGGCTACACCTTC

J gene: TRBJ2-7
clone size: NA
D gene: NA
CDR3 length: 15
V gene: TRBV2
CDR3 protein: CASTTVGTFSYEQYF
CDR3 DNA: TGTGCCAGCACCACCGTAGGGACCTTCTCCTACGAGCAGTACTTC

J gene: TRBJ2-7
clone size: NA
D gene: TRBD2
CDR3 length: 15
V gene: TRBV6-2/TRBV6-3
CDR3 protein: CASRKTGTSSYEQYF
CDR3 DNA: TGTGCCAGCAGAAAGACCGGGACTAGCTCCTACGAGCAGTACTTC

J gene: TRBJ2-5
clone size: NA
D gene: NA
CDR3 length: 11
V gene: TRBV29-1
CDR3 protein: CSAPWGETQYF
CDR3 DNA: TGCAGCGCCCCCTGGGGCGAGACCCAGTACTTC

J gene: TRBJ2-1
clone size: few
D gene: TRBD2
CDR3 length: 18
V gene: TRBV4-3
CDR3 protein: CASSQDSPLAGAYNEQFF
CDR3 DNA: TGCGCCAGCAGCCAAGATTCCCCACTAGCGGGAGCTTACAATGAGCAGTTCTTC

J gene: TRBJ2-3
clone size: NA
D gene: TRBD2
CDR3 length: 15
V gene: TRBV20-1
CDR3 protein: CSASPSGRSADTQYF
CDR3 DNA: TGCAGTGCTAGTCCCAGCGGGAGGTCGGCAGATACGCAGTATTTT

J gene: TRBJ2-7
clone size: NA
D gene: TRBD1
CDR3 length: 15
V gene: TRBV6-6
CDR3 protein: CASSRTGELSYEQYF
CDR3 DNA: TGTGCCAGCAGTCGGACAGGAGAACTCTCCTACGAGCAGTACTTC

J gene: TRBJ2-1
clone size: few
D gene: NA
CDR3 length: 12
V gene: TRBV29-1
CDR3 protein: CSVGLEGNEQFF
CDR3 DNA: TGCAGCGTCGGTTTAGAAGGCAATGAGCAGTTCTTC

J gene: TRBJ2-1
clone size: NA
D gene: TRBD1
CDR3 length: 14
V gene: TRBV4-2
CDR3 protein: CASSVRGQYNEQFF
CDR3 DNA: TGTGCCAGCAGCGTAAGGGGACAGTACAATGAGCAGTTCTTC

J gene: TRBJ2-4
clone size: once
D gene: TRBD1
CDR3 length: 14
V gene: TRBV25-1
CDR3 protein: CASSGTGVGNIQYF
CDR3 DNA: TGTGCCAGCAGTGGGACAGGGGTTGGGAACATTCAGTACTTC

J gene: TRBJ2-1
clone size: few
D gene: TRBD1
CDR3 length: 15
V gene: TRBV10-3
CDR3 protein: CAISDGQGRIWEQFF
CDR3 DNA: TGTGCCATCAGTGATGGACAGGGTAGGATCTGGGAGCAGTTCTTC

J gene: TRBJ2-7
clone size: NA
D gene: NA
CDR3 length: 15
V gene: TRBV11-2
CDR3 protein: CASSLLLAGSYEQYF
CDR3 DNA: TGTGCCAGCAGCCTACTCTTGGCAGGCTCCTACGAGCAGTACTTC

J gene: TRBJ2-2
clone size: few
D gene: NA
CDR3 length: 12
V gene: TRBV29-1
CDR3 protein: CSVSGVTGELFF
CDR3 DNA: TGCAGCGTTTCCGGAGTCACCGGGGAGCTGTTTTTT

J gene: TRBJ1-1
clone size: few
D gene: NA
CDR3 length: 19
V gene: TRBV5-1
CDR3 protein: CASSRVPGPVRLRGTEAFF
CDR3 DNA: TGCGCCAGCAGCCGGGTTCCAGGACCCGTTCGCCTGAGGGGCACTGAAGCTTTCTTT